What follows are 32 T cell receptor beta chains derived from one specimen sequenced in a study of cytotoxic CD8 clonotypes in ibrutinib-treated CLL (dated by TCRdb to the early 2020s). According to the study, the label for this sample's time point signals: around 2 years on ibrutinib. Receptor amplification or capture employed the immunoSEQ multiplex PCR assay. Held by TCRdb, this immuneACCESS table contains in-frame sequences only and omits some clones. Under half of the omission traces to an unresolved V gene where checked; the cause of the rest is unknown. The sample table records roughly 200,000 clones; about 72% of these occur just once. Of the sample, around an eighth falls within the top ten clones. Sequenced material: PBMCs, taken after 24 months of ibrutinib treatment. Every receptor here comes from a human donor with chronic lymphocytic leukemia.

This clone was seen only a few times. This chain joins TRBV10-3 and TRBJ1-3, with D unresolved. The CDR3 is 12 residues long. CDR1 is ENHRY and CDR2 is SYGVKD in the germline V gene. Trimming cost V 6 bases and J 8 bases, with 11 bases left between them. The DNA for the CDR3 is TGTGCCATCAGCTCACCCGGGGACACCATATATTTT. Protein sequence: CAISSPGDTIYF.

The V call is TRBV11-1, the J call TRBJ1-1; D uncertain. The CDR3 is 15 amino acids. The germline gives CDR1 SGHAT, CDR2 FQDESV (reference sequence). The V end lost 3 bases, the J end lost 0 bases, and 11 bases lay between the germline ends. CDR3 DNA: TGTGCCAGCAGCTTCGCGGCATCCCTGAACACTGAAGCTTTCTTT. This gives the protein CASSFAASLNTEAFF.

This sequence joins TRBV2 and TRBJ2-5; D is perhaps TRBD2 (5 bases). This CDR3 is built from 11 residues. The V end was cut by 4 bases, the J end by 5 bases, with 5 bases between. The germline V gene has CDR1 SNHLY and CDR2 FYNNEI. The CDR3 is CASSGEETQYF. The DNA of the CDR3 is TGTGCCAGCAGTGGGGAGGAGACCCAGTACTTC.

J is TRBJ1-2 and V is TRBV11-2, with D unclear. Trimming left V 5 bases short and J 2 bases short, with 12 bases between. Germline V gene lookup returns CDR1 SGHAT and CDR2 FQNNGV. The CDR3 totals 14 residues. The CDR3 sequence: CASSRMGWNYGYTF. The CDR3 region has the DNA TGTGCCAGCAGCCGAATGGGATGGAACTATGGCTACACCTTC.

The chain employs TRBV4-3 and TRBJ2-1, with 8 bases fitting TRBD2. This CDR3 has 15 amino acids. Germline CDR1 is LGHNA and CDR2 is YSLEER. With 0 bases clipped from V and 4 bases from J, the junction kept 2 bases outside the gene matches. The CDR3 bases are TGCGCCAGCAGCCAAGAAGGGACTAGATACAATGAGCAGTTCTTC. Translated: CASSQEGTRYNEQFF.

This chain uses TRBV5-6 with TRBJ1-2, with TRBD1 matching over 8 bases. The germline V gene has CDR1 SGHDT and CDR2 YYEEEE. The V segment lost 0 bases and the J segment 4 bases; nucleotides outside the gene matches: 8. The CDR3 runs to 16 residues. This chain's CDR3 is CASSLGALGTGYGYTF. The CDR3 DNA reads TGTGCCAGCAGCTTGGGGGCTTTGGGGACAGGCTATGGCTACACCTTC. The full variable domain, in which reference TRBV5-6 and TRBJ1-2 provide the parts outside the CDR3, is DAGVTQSPTHLIKTRGQQVTLRCSPKSGHDTVSWYQQALGQGPQFIFQYYEEEERQRGNFPDRFSGHQFPNYSSELNVNALLLGDSALYLCASSLGALGTGYGYTFGSGTRLTVV.

The chain is built from TRBV6-5 and TRBJ1-5, with D unresolved. Germline V gene data show CDR1 as MNHEY and CDR2 as SVGAGI. The CDR3 contains 12 residues. V lost 6 bases, J lost 4 bases, and 7 bases lay in between. The CDR3, as DNA: TGTGCCAGCAGCCGGAAGAATCAGCCCCAGCATTTT. It codes for CASSRKNQPQHF.

The V and J genes are TRBV6-5 and TRBJ2-7, with 9 positions matching TRBD2. Germline lookup yields CDR1 MNHEY and CDR2 SVGAGI. The V and J ends lost 2 bases and 4 bases, in that order; junction bases with no gene match: 9. CDR3 length: 16 amino acids. The chain's CDR3 is CASSYAFSGSVYEQYF. Here the CDR3 DNA reads TGTGCCAGCAGTTACGCCTTTAGCGGGAGTGTGTACGAGCAGTACTTC.

The chain links TRBV4-3 to TRBJ2-2, with D unclear. V was shortened by 2 bases and J by 0 bases, with 10 bases between the two germline ends. Germline CDR1 and CDR2: LGHNA and YSLEER. The CDR3 consists of 16 residues. CDR3: CASSQLPHPNTGELFF. Written as DNA, the CDR3 is TGCGCCAGCAGCCAACTCCCCCACCCGAACACCGGGGAGCTGTTTTTT.

CDR3 amino acids: CASSLAPGSSHTDTQYF. The DNA for the CDR3 is TGTGCCAGCAGCTTAGCGCCCGGGTCCAGCCACACAGATACGCAGTATTTT. This rearrangement joins TRBV7-2 to TRBJ2-3; D unresolved. Trimming left V 0 bases short and J 2 bases short, with 15 bases between. This CDR3 comprises 17 residues. Looked up from germline, CDR1 is SGHTA and CDR2 is FQGNSA.

J is TRBJ2-7 and V is TRBV30; tentative D call: TRBD2 (5 bases). The ends were cut back, 1 base at V and 5 bases at J, with 9 bases in the middle. The V gene's germline CDR1 is GTSNPN and CDR2 SVGIG (reference sequence). This CDR3 is 12 amino acids long. The CDR3: CAWSDTRDEQYF. The CDR3 nucleotides read TGTGCCTGGAGTGACACGCGGGACGAGCAGTACTTC.

The chain links TRBV7-3 to TRBJ1-2; 7 bases are shared with TRBD1. CDR3 length equals 15 residues. V lost 5 bases and J lost 6; bases outside the gene matches: 12. Germline V CDR1 and CDR2: SGHTA, FQGTGA. The DNA of the CDR3 is TGTGCCAGCAGCAGAGATACAGGGGACGTTGATGGCTACACCTTC. Its translation: CASSRDTGDVDGYTF.

The chain uses TRBV11-2 and TRBJ2-7, with D tentatively TRBD1 (5 bases). Trimming pared 1 base from V and 7 bases from J, leaving 8 bases between. This CDR3 comprises 12 residues. Germline V gene sequence: CDR1 SGHAT, CDR2 FQNNGV. CDR3 nucleotide sequence: TGTGCCAGCAGCTTAGGGGGCTGGGAGCAGTACTTC. This translates into CASSLGGWEQYF.

The rearrangement links TRBV5-4 to TRBJ2-7, with 7 bases matching TRBD1. V lost 4 bases, J lost 5 bases, and 3 bases stayed unmatched. CDR3 length: 12 amino acids. Germline loops: CDR1 SGHNT, CDR2 YYREEE (reference sequence). This CDR3 reads CASSRDRDEQYF. The CDR3, as DNA: TGTGCCAGCAGCCGCGACAGGGACGAGCAGTACTTC.

This sequence joins TRBV5-1 and TRBJ2-2; no firm D call. The CDR3 has 12 amino acids. The germline CDR1 and CDR2 sequences are SGHRS and YFSETQ. Trimming cost V 5 bases and J 2 bases, with 4 bases left between them. The CDR3 nucleotides are TGCGCCAGCAGAAAAAACACCGGGGAGCTGTTTTTT. Encoded protein: CASRKNTGELFF.

This clone has more than one count but fewer than ten. The chain recombines TRBV7-2 with TRBJ2-2; D not certain. V lost 0 bases and J 6 bases, leaving 8 bases between the germline ends. The CDR3 consists of 14 residues. From germline, CDR1 is SGHTA and CDR2 FQGNSA. CDR3 sequence (DNA): TGTGCCAGCAGCTTAGCCGGAGCGTCCGGGGAGCTGTTTTTT. Translation gives CASSLAGASGELFF. Looking up the rest from reference TRBV7-2 and TRBJ2-2 gives the full variable domain: GAGVSQSPSNKVTEKGKDVELRCDPISGHTALYWYRQSLGQGLEFLIYFQGNSAPDKSGLPSDRFSAERTGGSVSTLTIQRTQQEDSAVYLCASSLAGASGELFFGEGSRLTVL.

The chain employs TRBV5-1 and TRBJ2-3, with D hard to call. The germline V and J ends were trimmed by 4 bases and 5 bases, with 17 bases remaining between them. CDR1 SGHRS and CDR2 YFSETQ come from the germline V gene. The CDR3 extends over 15 amino acids. The CDR3 nucleotides are TGCGCCAGCAGCGCCGACTTGGTCGGTGTAGATACGCAGTATTTT. This codes for CASSADLVGVDTQYF.

This clone was picked up a small number of times. This chain links TRBV27 with TRBJ1-2; D gene ambiguous. The V and J ends lost 5 bases and 0 bases respectively, with 16 bases between them. This CDR3 comprises 16 residues. CDR1 and CDR2 (germline): MNHEY, SMNVEV (reference sequence). The CDR3 DNA sequence: TGTGCCAGCAGTGCCACGAGAGCCGTGACTAACTATGGCTACACCTTC. Translating gives CASSATRAVTNYGYTF.

The chain joins TRBV29-1 to TRBJ2-1; 7 bases align to TRBD2. Germline V CDR1 and CDR2: SQVTM, ANQGSEA. Trimming removed 1 base from V and 15 bases from J; junction bases left unmatched: 6. The CDR3 covers 11 residues. The CDR3 sequence: CSVEGGTNPFF. DNA for the CDR3: TGCAGCGTTGAAGGCGGGACTAATCCGTTCTTC.

The chain recombines TRBV25-1 with TRBJ1-3; maybe TRBD1 (5 bases). The CDR3 has 13 amino acids. Germline-derived CDR1 and CDR2 are MGHDK and SYGVNS. Deletions cut 3 bases from V and 8 bases from J, with 11 bases between. CDR3 nucleotides: TGTGCCAGCAGTGATCACGGGGCGGACACCATATATTTT. It specifies CASSDHGADTIYF.

V is TRBV5-4 and J is TRBJ2-1, with 12 positions matching TRBD2. Germline trimming cut 4 bases from V and 12 bases from J; bases unmatched to any gene: 11. The CDR3 is 15 amino acids. Germline values: CDR1 SGHNT, CDR2 YYREEE (reference sequence). The CDR3, as DNA: TGTGCCAGCAGCCCGGGACTAGCGGGCGGCGGAGTGCAGTTCTTC. The encoded protein is CASSPGLAGGGVQFF.

The rearrangement links TRBV28 to TRBJ1-5, with 7 bases fitting TRBD1. The CDR3 sequence is 18 residues long. Looked up from germline, CDR1 is MDHEN and CDR2 is SYDVKM. V shed 3 bases and J 5 bases; nucleotides not matched to a gene: 16. The CDR3 nucleotides read TGTGCCAGCAGTTTCATCGAGAACCGGGACAGAGTATATCAGCCCCAGCATTTT. Its translation: CASSFIENRDRVYQPQHF.

J is TRBJ2-2 and V is TRBV9; 7 bases are a match to TRBD2. Per the germline V gene, CDR1 is SGDLS and CDR2 is YYNGEE. The junction had 13 bases not matched to a gene; V was cut back by 4 bases and J by 4 bases. CDR3 size: 17 residues. DNA for the CDR3: TGTGCCAGCAGCTCGCGAATAGCGGGTACGTCCACCGGGGAGCTGTTTTTT. Amino acids: CASSSRIAGTSTGELFF.

This clone was counted between two and nine times. The rearrangement joins TRBV5-1 to TRBJ2-4; weak D call: TRBD2 (5 bases). Germline CDR1 is SGHRS and CDR2 is YFSETQ. V lost 3 bases to trimming and J lost 8 bases, with 12 bases between them. The CDR3 runs 13 residues. The CDR3 loop reads CASSSGWADIQYF. The DNA for the CDR3 is TGCGCCAGCAGCTCGGGGTGGGCTGACATTCAGTACTTC.

The chain's CDR3 is CASSYDRGKSYGYTF. The CDR3 DNA sequence: TGTGCCAGCAGTTACGACAGGGGGAAGAGCTATGGCTACACCTTC. The chain is built from TRBV6-5 and TRBJ1-2, with 9 bases fitting TRBD1. The ends lost 2 bases at V and 4 bases at J; junction bases unmatched: 5. This CDR3 contains 15 residues. CDR1 is MNHEY, CDR2 SVGAGI, per germline.

Only one count was recorded for this clone. The J gene is TRBJ2-2, the V gene TRBV30; TRBD1 or TRBD2 may be the D gene (5 bases each). This CDR3 is 15 amino acids long. Germline V lookup: CDR1 GTSNPN, CDR2 SVGIG (reference sequence). V was shortened by 4 bases and J by 6 bases, with 18 bases between the two germline ends. CDR3 in amino acids: CAWNPLGGGPGELFF. In DNA form, the CDR3 reads TGTGCCTGGAACCCCCTGGGTGGGGGACCCGGGGAGCTGTTTTTT.

The chain employs TRBV4-1 and TRBJ2-3; D not resolved. CDR3 size: 15 residues. Germline V gene lookup returns CDR1 MGHRA and CDR2 YSYEKL. The germline V and J ends were trimmed by 4 bases and 5 bases, with 16 bases remaining between them. CDR3 region: CASSPGSLYKDTQYF. In DNA, the CDR3 is TGCGCCAGCAGCCCCGGGTCCTTGTACAAAGATACGCAGTATTTT.

The chain carries TRBV5-6 and TRBJ2-1; 8 positions match TRBD2. CDR3 length equals 15 residues. After removal of 0 bases from V and 6 bases from J, the junction contained 5 bases not matched to a gene. CDR1 and CDR2 (germline): SGHDT, YYEEEE. Written as DNA, the CDR3 is TGTGCCAGCAGCTTGGTGTCCCTAGCGGGCAATGAGCAGTTCTTC. It yields the protein CASSLVSLAGNEQFF.

This clone appeared a single time. CDR3 nucleotides: TGTGCCAGCAGTTTACCCGGGACTAGCGGGACGGGGGAGCTGTTTTTT. Protein product: CASSLPGTSGTGELFF. The V call is TRBV28, the J call TRBJ2-2, with TRBD2 matching 13 bases. J gave up 8 bases and V 2 bases, and 5 bases lay outside the gene matches. Germline V gene sequence: CDR1 MDHEN, CDR2 SYDVKM. CDR3 length equals 16 residues.

The rearrangement links TRBV7-2 to TRBJ2-3; 11 bases are shared with TRBD2. Germline V gene data show CDR1 as SGHTA and CDR2 as FQGNSA. The V and J ends lost 7 bases and 5 bases, in that order; junction bases with no gene match: 11. This CDR3 has 16 residues. The CDR3 DNA reads TGTGCCAGCATCAAAATTAGCGGGAGGGCCGGAGATACGCAGTATTTT. This sequence encodes CASIKISGRAGDTQYF.

The chain uses TRBV29-1 and TRBJ1-1; D is possibly TRBD1 (6 bases). With 6 bases removed from V and 5 bases from J, the gap between germline ends came to 16 bases. The CDR3 totals 13 residues. CDR1 is SQVTM and CDR2 is ANQGSEA in the germline V gene. The CDR3 DNA is TGCAGCGTGAAACAGGGTGGACAAACTGAAGCTTTCTTT. Its protein is CSVKQGGQTEAFF.

The chain combines TRBV4-2 with TRBJ2-7; TRBD1 aligns across 9 bases. J gave up 4 bases and V 4 bases, and 5 bases lay outside the gene matches. CDR1 LGHNA and CDR2 YNFKEQ come from the germline V gene. The CDR3 runs 14 residues. CDR3 bases: TGTGCCAGCAGCCCAACGGACAGGGGATACGAGCAGTACTTC. Translating gives CASSPTDRGYEQYF.